The next 11 T cell receptor beta chains were all read from a single sample in a study of OX40 agonist ivuxolimab in advanced cancers. The method was immunoSEQ multiplex PCR; TCRdb's version includes in-frame clones alone and lacks a portion of them. The data show 60,000 to 80,000 clones, 80% to 90% seen once. The sample consisted of CD4+ or CD8+ T cells sorted from blood, taken in a trial of the OX40 agonist ivuxolimab. These TCRs come from an adult with an advanced solid tumor such as melanoma, head and neck, liver or kidney cancer.

CDR3 nucleotides: TGCGCCAGCAGCTTGGTAGGCAGCTCCTACGAGCAGTACTTC. It codes for CASSLVGSSYEQYF. V and J are TRBV5-1 and TRBJ2-7, with unresolved D. This CDR3 region has 14 residues. V gave up 0 bases and J gave up 0 bases, with 7 bases separating them. From germline, CDR1 is SGHRS and CDR2 YFSETQ.

The rearrangement uses TRBV5-4 and TRBJ2-3; 8 positions match TRBD2. The V and J ends lost 4 bases and 4 bases, in that order; junction bases with no gene match: 11. CDR1 and CDR2 from the germline V gene are SGHNT and YYREEE (reference sequence). The CDR3 covers 16 residues. This CDR3 reads CASSQLSGTASDTQYF. CDR3 bases: TGTGCCAGCAGCCAACTTAGCGGGACCGCCTCAGATACGCAGTATTTT.

The V gene is TRBV27, the J gene TRBJ1-1; D is uncertain. The CDR3 totals 15 residues. V was pared by 6 bases and J by 8 bases, with 22 bases between. The V gene's germline CDR1 is MNHEY and CDR2 SMNVEV (reference sequence). This CDR3 is CASRRTARYEEEAFF. The CDR3 DNA reads as TGTGCCAGCAGACGAACCGCAAGGTACGAAGAAGAAGCTTTCTTT.

This rearrangement joins TRBV28 to TRBJ2-5; 7 bases map to TRBD2. CDR1 and CDR2 from the germline V gene are MDHEN and SYDVKM. The CDR3 consists of 12 residues. Germline trimming cut 4 bases from V and 14 bases from J; bases unmatched to any gene: 10. CDR3 nucleotides: TGTGCCAGCAGTTCGGGACTACAAAATCAATACTTC. Its translation: CASSSGLQNQYF. Full variable domain (missing parts from reference TRBV28 and TRBJ2-5): DVKVTQSSRYLVKRTGEKVFLECVQDMDHENMFWYRQDPGLGLRLIYFSYDVKMKEKGDIPEGYSVSREKKERFSLILESASTNQTSMYLCASSSGLQNQYFGPGTRLLVL.

V and J are TRBV21-1 and TRBJ2-4; the table's D call TRBD1 went unverified against the DNA. TRBV21-1 is labeled a pseudogene. The CDR3 is 14 residues long. The CDR3 DNA follows: TGTGCCAGCAGCCCCGACAGGGTCCAAAACATTCAGTACTTC. This translates into CASSPDRVQNIQYF.

This clone was found a few times. The rearrangement joins TRBV10-3 to TRBJ2-1; 10 nucleotides align to TRBD2. Germline CDR1 and CDR2: ENHRY and SYGVKD. CDR3 length: 14 residues. V was clipped by 6 bases and J by 7 bases; unmatched bases: 6. The CDR3 region is CAIRPSGSGNEQFF. The CDR3 DNA sequence: TGTGCCATCAGGCCTAGCGGGAGTGGAAATGAGCAGTTCTTC.

The rearrangement links TRBV4-3 to TRBJ2-3; 8 bases are shared with TRBD1. The CDR3 has 15 residues. Germline lookup yields CDR1 LGHNA and CDR2 YSLEER. J lost 8 bases, V lost 0 bases, and 7 bases had no gene match. CDR3 region: CASSQEFDRGATQYF. For the CDR3, the DNA is TGCGCCAGCAGCCAAGAGTTTGACAGGGGTGCTACGCAGTATTTT.

The chain links TRBV28 to TRBJ1-2; tentative D call: TRBD1 (5 bases). The CDR3 consists of 15 residues. Germline lookup yields CDR1 MDHEN and CDR2 SYDVKM. Deletions cut 4 bases from V and 4 bases from J, with 16 bases between. The CDR3 coding sequence is TGTGCCAGCAGTTCCGAGGGTGGGACGGGCTATGGCTACACCTTC. Its translation: CASSSEGGTGYGYTF.

This chain uses TRBV10-3 with TRBJ1-1; D gene uncertain. Between the trimmed V and J ends, which lost 7 bases and 1 base, there was a span of 16 bases. The CDR3 runs 15 residues. Germline lookup yields CDR1 ENHRY and CDR2 SYGVKD. CDR3 sequence reads: CAITPSTARNTEAFF. The CDR3, as DNA: TGTGCCATCACCCCCTCGACGGCCAGGAACACTGAAGCTTTCTTT.

The rearrangement uses TRBV11-3 and TRBJ2-5; possibly TRBD1 or TRBD2 for D (6 bases each). Germline assignment: CDR1 SGHNT and CDR2 YENEEA. V lost 5 bases to trimming and J lost 4 bases, with 11 bases between them. This CDR3 comprises 13 residues. The DNA of the CDR3 is TGTGCCAGCAGCGCCAAGGGGGGAGAGACCCAGTACTTC. Translating gives CASSAKGGETQYF.

This chain connects TRBV30 to TRBJ1-1; D is perhaps TRBD1 (5 bases). In germline, CDR1 is GTSNPN, CDR2 SVGIG (reference sequence). V lost 7 bases to trimming and J lost 6 bases, with 15 bases between them. The CDR3 sequence is 12 residues long. CDR3 region: CASGARGAEAFF. CDR3 coding DNA: TGTGCCTCTGGGGCCCGGGGGGCTGAAGCTTTCTTT. Full variable domain (missing parts from reference TRBV30 and TRBJ1-1): SQTIHQWPATLVQPVGSPLSLECTVEGTSNPNLYWYRQAAGRGLQLLFYSVGIGQISSEVPQNLSASRPQDRQFILSSKKLLLSDSGFYLCASGARGAEAFFGQGTRLTVV.